The 11 T cell receptor beta chains in this list originate from one sample, sequenced in a study of blood T cell repertoires in COVID-19. Sequenced by immunoSEQ multiplex PCR; TCRdb stores in-frame clones only, minus some. The repertoire includes some 200,000 clones, about 85% of them detected once, and approximately 5.1% sits in the top ten. Sample: peripheral blood. The receptor set was obtained from a woman aged 60-70 years who had recovered from COVID-19.

For the CDR3, the DNA is TGTGCCAGCAGTTATGCCGGGACAGAGAATTCACCCCTCCACTTT. Its protein is CASSYAGTENSPLHF. This rearrangement joins TRBV6-6 to TRBJ1-6; 7 nucleotides match TRBD1. Germline CDR1 reads MNHNY; CDR2 reads SVGAGI (reference sequence). Trimming removed 3 bases from V and 7 bases from J; junction bases left unmatched: 6. The CDR3 is 15 residues long.

This clone was counted ten times or more. The genes are TRBV4-3 and TRBJ2-2, with no clear D. Trimming left V 1 base short and J 0 bases short, with 9 bases between. The CDR3 consists of 16 residues. Germline assignment: CDR1 LGHNA and CDR2 YSLEER. CDR3 DNA: TGCGCCAGCAGCCAAGGTCTCTCCCCGAACACCGGGGAGCTGTTTTTT. The encoded protein is CASSQGLSPNTGELFF.

The chain combines TRBV11-2 with TRBJ1-1; a weak D match, TRBD1 (6 bases). Trimming pared 0 bases from V and 4 bases from J, leaving 15 bases between. The CDR3 extends over 16 amino acids. Germline lookup yields CDR1 SGHAT and CDR2 FQNNGV. Here the CDR3 reads CASSLDVSGGGTEAFF. The CDR3 nucleotides are TGTGCCAGCAGCTTAGATGTATCGGGAGGGGGCACTGAAGCTTTCTTT.

The chain uses TRBV6-1 and TRBJ1-2, with D unresolved. Per the germline V gene, CDR1 is MNHNS and CDR2 is SASEGT. Trimming took 1 base from V and 4 from J, leaving 10 bases between them. The CDR3 loop spans 14 amino acids. CDR3 protein: CASSEVQTFYGYTF. CDR3 coding DNA: TGTGCCAGCAGTGAAGTTCAGACATTCTATGGCTACACCTTC.

This chain joins TRBV10-3 and TRBJ1-3; D is unclear. The germline V and J ends were trimmed by 3 bases and 0 bases, with 9 bases remaining between them. The V gene's germline CDR1 is ENHRY and CDR2 SYGVKD. The CDR3 runs to 15 residues. The CDR3 region is CAISETLSSGNTIYF. The CDR3 DNA is TGTGCCATCAGTGAAACCCTTAGCTCTGGAAACACCATATATTTT.

The chain recombines TRBV6-5 with TRBJ1-6, with a weak D call TRBD1 (6 bases). CDR3 length equals 12 residues. Germline CDR1 reads MNHEY; CDR2 reads SVGAGI. The CDR3 region has the DNA TGTGCGACCGGCAGGGGAAAATCACCCCTCCACTTT. It is translated as CATGRGKSPLHF.

The chain combines TRBV7-2 with TRBJ1-2, with D unclear. V lost 5 bases, J lost 6 bases, and 13 bases lay in between. The CDR3 sequence is 13 residues long. Looked up from germline, CDR1 is SGHTA and CDR2 is FQGNSA. CDR3 nucleotides: TGTGCCAGCAGCGACCCGGGGTTCGATGGCTACACCTTC. Its protein product is CASSDPGFDGYTF.

This clone was seen at least ten times. The rearrangement uses TRBV19 and TRBJ1-1; perhaps TRBD1 as D (6 bases). The CDR3 extends over 12 amino acids. Germline-derived CDR1 and CDR2 are LNHDA and SQIVND (reference sequence). V shed 5 bases and J shed 6 bases, with 10 bases lying between them. CDR3 in amino acids: CASSSRTAEAFF. The CDR3 DNA is TGTGCCAGTAGTTCCCGGACAGCTGAAGCTTTCTTT.

CDR3 sequence: CASSIRGGSLGNQPQHF. Here the CDR3 DNA reads TGTGCCAGTAGTATTCGCGGGGGAAGCCTAGGCAATCAGCCCCAGCATTTT. This chain links TRBV19 with TRBJ1-5; possible D gene TRBD1, 5 bases. The length of the CDR3 is 17 residues. Germline V gene sequence: CDR1 LNHDA, CDR2 SQIVND (reference sequence). V lost 3 bases to trimming and J lost 2 bases, with 17 bases between them.

The chain carries TRBV4-1 and TRBJ1-1, with D unresolved. This CDR3 region has 17 residues. CDR1 and CDR2 (germline): MGHRA, YSYEKL. The V end was cut by 0 bases, the J end by 0 bases, with 14 bases between. The CDR3 nucleotides read TGCGCCAGCAGCCAAGAGGGCTCTCGGGAACTGAACACTGAAGCTTTCTTT. It yields the protein CASSQEGSRELNTEAFF.

The rearrangement uses TRBV3-1 (or the pseudogene TRBV3-2) and TRBJ1-4, with D perhaps matching TRBD1 (6 bases). Germline assignment: CDR1 LGHDT and CDR2 YNNKEL (reference sequence). The V and J ends lost 0 bases and 8 bases respectively, with 13 bases between them. CDR3 size: 15 residues. The CDR3 bases are TGTGCCAGCAGCCAAGAAGGCAGGGGTGGGGAAAAACTGTTTTTT. Translation gives CASSQEGRGGEKLFF.